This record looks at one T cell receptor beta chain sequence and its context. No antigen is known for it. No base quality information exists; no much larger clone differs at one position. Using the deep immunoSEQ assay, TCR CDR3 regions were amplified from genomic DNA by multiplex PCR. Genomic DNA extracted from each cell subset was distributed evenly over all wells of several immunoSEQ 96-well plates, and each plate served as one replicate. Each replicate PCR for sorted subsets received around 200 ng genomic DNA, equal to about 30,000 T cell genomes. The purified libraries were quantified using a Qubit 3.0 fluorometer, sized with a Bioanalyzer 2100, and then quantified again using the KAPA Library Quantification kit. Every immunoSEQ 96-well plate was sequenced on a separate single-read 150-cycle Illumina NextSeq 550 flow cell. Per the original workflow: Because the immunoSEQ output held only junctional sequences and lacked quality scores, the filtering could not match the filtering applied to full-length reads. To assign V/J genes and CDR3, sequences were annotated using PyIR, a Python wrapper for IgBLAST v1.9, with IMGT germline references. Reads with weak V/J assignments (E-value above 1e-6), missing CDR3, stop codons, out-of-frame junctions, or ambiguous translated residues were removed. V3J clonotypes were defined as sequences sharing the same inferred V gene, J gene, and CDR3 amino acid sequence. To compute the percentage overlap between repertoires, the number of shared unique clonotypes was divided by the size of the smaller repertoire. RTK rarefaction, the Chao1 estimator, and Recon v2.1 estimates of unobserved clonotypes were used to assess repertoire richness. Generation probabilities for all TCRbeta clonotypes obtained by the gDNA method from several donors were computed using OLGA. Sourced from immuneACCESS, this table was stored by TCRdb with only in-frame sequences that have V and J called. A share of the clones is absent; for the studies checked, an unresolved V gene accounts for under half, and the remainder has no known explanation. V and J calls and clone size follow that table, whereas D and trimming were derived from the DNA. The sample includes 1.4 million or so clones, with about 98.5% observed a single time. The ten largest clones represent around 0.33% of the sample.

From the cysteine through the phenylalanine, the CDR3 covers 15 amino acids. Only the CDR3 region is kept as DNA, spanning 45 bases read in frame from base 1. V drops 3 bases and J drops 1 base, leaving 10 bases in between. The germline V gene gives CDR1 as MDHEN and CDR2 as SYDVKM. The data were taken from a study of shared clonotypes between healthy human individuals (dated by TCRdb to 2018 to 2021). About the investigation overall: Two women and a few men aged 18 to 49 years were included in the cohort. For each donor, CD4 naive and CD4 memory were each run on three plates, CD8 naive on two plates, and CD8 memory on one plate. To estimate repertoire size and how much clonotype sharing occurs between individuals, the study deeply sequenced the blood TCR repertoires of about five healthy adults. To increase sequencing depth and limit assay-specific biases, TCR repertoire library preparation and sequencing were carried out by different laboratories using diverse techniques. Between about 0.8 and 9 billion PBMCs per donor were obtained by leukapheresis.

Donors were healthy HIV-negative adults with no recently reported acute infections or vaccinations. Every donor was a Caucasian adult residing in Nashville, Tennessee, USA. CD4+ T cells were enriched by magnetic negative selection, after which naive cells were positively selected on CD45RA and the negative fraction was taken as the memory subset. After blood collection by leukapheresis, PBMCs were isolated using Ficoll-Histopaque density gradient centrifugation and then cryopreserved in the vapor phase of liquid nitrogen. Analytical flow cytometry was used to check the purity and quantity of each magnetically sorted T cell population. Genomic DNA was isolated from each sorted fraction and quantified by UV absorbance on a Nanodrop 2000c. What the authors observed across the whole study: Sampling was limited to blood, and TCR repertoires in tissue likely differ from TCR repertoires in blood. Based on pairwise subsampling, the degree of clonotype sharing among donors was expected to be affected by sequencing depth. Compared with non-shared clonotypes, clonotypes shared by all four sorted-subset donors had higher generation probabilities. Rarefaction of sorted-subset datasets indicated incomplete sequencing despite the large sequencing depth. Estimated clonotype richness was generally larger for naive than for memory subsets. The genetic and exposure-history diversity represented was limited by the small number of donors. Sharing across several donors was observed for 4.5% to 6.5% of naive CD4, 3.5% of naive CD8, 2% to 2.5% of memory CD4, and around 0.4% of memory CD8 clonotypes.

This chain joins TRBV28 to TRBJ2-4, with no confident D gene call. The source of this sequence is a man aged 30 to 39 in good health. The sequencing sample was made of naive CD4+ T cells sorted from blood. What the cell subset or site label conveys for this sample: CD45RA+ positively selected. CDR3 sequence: CASSFLEQAKNIQYF. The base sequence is TGTGCCAGCAGTTTTTTGGAACAGGCCAAAAACATTCAGTACTTC.